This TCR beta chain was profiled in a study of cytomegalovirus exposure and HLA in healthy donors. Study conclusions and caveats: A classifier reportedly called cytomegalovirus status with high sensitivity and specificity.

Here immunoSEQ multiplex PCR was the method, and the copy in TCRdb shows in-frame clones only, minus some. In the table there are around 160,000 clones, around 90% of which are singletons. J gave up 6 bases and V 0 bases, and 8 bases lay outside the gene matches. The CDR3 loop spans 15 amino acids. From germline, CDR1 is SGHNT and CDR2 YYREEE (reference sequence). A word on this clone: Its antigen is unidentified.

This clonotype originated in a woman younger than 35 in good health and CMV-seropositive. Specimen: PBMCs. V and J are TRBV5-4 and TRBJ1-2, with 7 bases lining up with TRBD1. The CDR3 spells CASSLAWDSAHGYTF. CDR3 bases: TGTGCCAGCAGCTTGGCCTGGGACAGCGCCCATGGCTACACCTTC.